Listed here are 30 T cell receptor beta chains from one sample, sequenced in a study of blood T cell repertoires in COVID-19. Method: immunoSEQ multiplex PCR; TCRdb's copy keeps in-frame clones and lacks some. Among approximately 260,000 clones listed, approximately 86% were seen once. The specimen was peripheral blood. All receptors derive from a man aged 18 to 29 with active or convalescent COVID-19.

The J gene is TRBJ2-5, the V gene TRBV6-5; 7 bases map to TRBD2. The CDR3 has 16 amino acids. Germline V gene data show CDR1 as MNHEY and CDR2 as SVGAGI. V lost 0 bases and J lost 2; bases outside the gene matches: 6. For the CDR3, the DNA is TGTGCCAGCAGTTACTCTACCGGGACTACTCAAGAGACCCAGTACTTC. This sequence encodes CASSYSTGTTQETQYF.

The chain couples TRBV9 to TRBJ2-7; 9 bases line up with TRBD1. V lost 3 bases, J lost 3 bases, and 10 bases stayed unmatched. CDR1 is SGDLS and CDR2 is YYNGEE in the germline V gene. The CDR3 spans 16 residues. The CDR3 sequence: CASSGTTGGGYYEQYF. The DNA of the CDR3 is TGTGCCAGCAGCGGGACCACAGGGGGCGGGTACTACGAGCAGTACTTC.

V and J are TRBV19 and TRBJ1-5, with 7 bases identical to TRBD1. Germline V CDR1 and CDR2: LNHDA, SQIVND (reference sequence). The CDR3 totals 13 residues. V dropped 4 bases and J dropped 5; count of bases not matched to a gene: 2. CDR3 in amino acids: CASSSDRDQPQHF. The CDR3 bases are TGTGCCAGTAGTAGTGACAGGGATCAGCCCCAGCATTTT. The complete variable domain, with remaining parts taken from reference TRBV19 and TRBJ1-5, reads DGGITQSPKYLFRKEGQNVTLSCEQNLNHDAMYWYRQDPGQGLRLIYYSQIVNDFQKGDIAEGYSVSREKKESFPLTVTSAQKNPTAFYLCASSSDRDQPQHFGDGTRLSIL.

The chain employs TRBV3-1 (or the pseudogene TRBV3-2) and TRBJ2-7; 7 bases match TRBD2. The CDR3 is made up of 16 amino acids. The ends lost 2 bases at V and 3 bases at J; junction bases unmatched: 10. The germline V gene has CDR1 LGHDT and CDR2 YNNKEL (reference sequence). The CDR3, as DNA: TGTGCCAGCAGCCAAAAGTGGGGGGGGAAACGCTACGAGCAGTACTTC. Its translation: CASSQKWGGKRYEQYF.

V usage is TRBV30 and J usage is TRBJ2-5, with D tentatively TRBD1 (6 bases). The V end was cut by 2 bases, the J end by 4 bases, with 8 bases between. The CDR3 is made up of 12 amino acids. CDR1 and CDR2 from the germline V gene are GTSNPN and SVGIG (reference sequence). The CDR3: CAWSWGRETQYF. The CDR3 DNA is TGTGCCTGGAGTTGGGGGCGAGAGACCCAGTACTTC.

This chain uses TRBV4-3 with TRBJ1-2; D gene ambiguous. V was cut by 0 bases and J by 0 bases, with 17 bases left in between. The CDR3 spans 18 residues. The germline V gene encodes CDR1 LGHNA and CDR2 YSLEER. The CDR3 DNA is TGCGCCAGCAGCCAAGAGAGCTTGGGCCTTAAGGCTAACTATGGCTACACCTTC. The encoded protein is CASSQESLGLKANYGYTF.

The chain uses TRBV9 and TRBJ2-2; D is possibly TRBD2 (6 bases). V shed 1 base and J shed 1 base, with 8 bases lying between them. CDR3 size: 15 residues. Looked up from germline, CDR1 is SGDLS and CDR2 is YYNGEE. As DNA, the CDR3 is TGTGCCAGCAGCGTAAAAGCGGGGAACACCGGGGAGCTGTTTTTT. It encodes CASSVKAGNTGELFF.

This sequence joins TRBV5-6 and TRBJ1-3; TRBD1 is a possible D gene (6 bases). CDR1 and CDR2 (germline): SGHDT, YYEEEE. Between the trimmed V and J ends, which lost 1 base and 0 bases, there was a span of 11 bases. The CDR3 consists of 16 residues. CDR3 residues: CASSLTTGSSGNTIYF. CDR3 DNA: TGTGCCAGCAGCTTGACGACAGGTTCCTCTGGAAACACCATATATTTT.

In its sample, this clone was seen once. The rearrangement links TRBV19 to TRBJ1-4, with 8 bases identical to TRBD1. The germline V gene encodes CDR1 LNHDA and CDR2 SQIVND (reference sequence). The CDR3 covers 15 residues. Germline trimming cut 5 bases from V and 5 bases from J; bases unmatched to any gene: 7. CDR3: CASSPRDRMNEKLFF. In nucleotides, the CDR3 is TGTGCCAGTAGTCCTCGGGACAGGATGAATGAAAAACTGTTTTTT.

CDR3 residues: CASSPGVGSRKTQYF. For the CDR3, the DNA is TGTGCCAGCAGCCCGGGGGTCGGGAGTCGAAAGACCCAGTACTTC. The V gene is TRBV5-6, the J gene TRBJ2-5, with D tentatively TRBD2 (6 bases). The CDR3 has 15 residues. Trimming pared 4 bases from V and 6 bases from J, leaving 19 bases between. CDR1 is SGHDT and CDR2 is YYEEEE in the germline V gene.

This clone occurred once. The chain recombines TRBV10-3 with TRBJ1-4, with a possible D match to TRBD1 (6 bases). Germline V CDR1 and CDR2: ENHRY, SYGVKD. The V end was cut by 3 bases, the J end by 1 base, with 9 bases between. This CDR3 is built from 15 residues. The CDR3 loop reads CAISDPGQTNEKLFF. The CDR3 region has the DNA TGTGCCATCAGTGATCCGGGACAAACTAATGAAAAACTGTTTTTT.

As for this clone: Additional DNA sequences in this sample encode the identical CDR3. The chain uses TRBV7-3 and TRBJ2-3; 10 positions agree with TRBD2. J lost 6 bases, V lost 2 bases, and 8 bases had no gene match. The germline V gene has CDR1 SGHTA and CDR2 FQGTGA. There are 16 residues in the CDR3. CDR3 amino acids: CASSLEGAGGLDTQYF. CDR3 DNA: TGTGCCAGCAGCTTAGAAGGAGCGGGGGGGCTGGATACGCAGTATTTT. Based on the CDR3 plus reference TRBV7-3 and TRBJ2-3, the full variable domain is GAGVSQTPSNKVTEKGKYVELRCDPISGHTALYWYRQSLGQGPEFLIYFQGTGAADDSGLPNDRFFAVRPEGSVSTLKIQRTERGDSAVYLCASSLEGAGGLDTQYFGPGTRLTVL.

A remark on this clone: The same CDR3 arises from other DNA sequences in this sample as well. V usage is TRBV7-2 and J usage is TRBJ2-7, with a tentative D call TRBD2 (5 bases). CDR1 is SGHTA, CDR2 FQGNSA, per germline. With 3 bases removed from V and 0 bases from J, the gap between germline ends came to 12 bases. The CDR3 consists of 15 residues. The chain's CDR3 is CASSLAGGSSYEQYF. The CDR3 nucleotides are TGTGCCAGCAGCTTGGCGGGTGGAAGCTCCTACGAGCAGTACTTC.

This sequence joins TRBV4-1 and TRBJ2-7, with 8 nucleotides matching TRBD2. The CDR3 sequence is 15 residues long. Germline V gene sequence: CDR1 MGHRA, CDR2 YSYEKL. The ends lost 7 bases at V and 0 bases at J; junction bases unmatched: 8. In nucleotides, the CDR3 is TGCGCCAGCACCAAGGGCGGGGGGAGCTCCTACGAGCAGTACTTC. This gives the protein CASTKGGGSSYEQYF.

The chain links TRBV19 to TRBJ1-3; D ambiguous. Germline V gives CDR1 LNHDA, CDR2 SQIVND (reference sequence). Trimming cost V 4 bases and J 3 bases, with 7 bases left between them. The CDR3 runs to 13 residues. The CDR3 reads CASSTDFGNTIYF. Written as DNA, the CDR3 is TGTGCCAGTAGTACGGACTTTGGAAACACCATATATTTT.

This clone was observed a handful of times. This rearrangement joins TRBV24-1 to TRBJ1-2; D remains ambiguous. The CDR3 loop spans 14 amino acids. Germline V gives CDR1 KGHDR, CDR2 SFDVKD. Trimming pared 1 base from V and 2 bases from J, leaving 7 bases between. The chain's CDR3 is CATSDLGVNYGYTF. As DNA, the CDR3 is TGTGCCACCAGTGATTTAGGAGTAAACTATGGCTACACCTTC.

CDR3: CASTPSGPGGYTF. The CDR3 DNA follows: TGCGCCAGCACTCCAAGTGGGCCGGGAGGCTACACCTTC. J is TRBJ1-2 and V is TRBV5-1; the D is unclear. V lost 6 bases, J lost 8 bases, and 17 bases lay in between. The CDR3 has 13 amino acids. Germline CDR1 reads SGHRS; CDR2 reads YFSETQ. Based on the CDR3 plus reference TRBV5-1 and TRBJ1-2, the full variable domain is KAGVTQTPRYLIKTRGQQVTLSCSPISGHRSVSWYQQTPGQGLQFLFEYFSETQRNKGNFPGRFSGRQFSNSRSEMNVSTLELGDSALYLCASTPSGPGGYTFGSGTRLTVV.

V and J are TRBV24-1 and TRBJ2-3; 9 bases fit TRBD1. The CDR3 has 14 amino acids. V was clipped by 9 bases and J by 5 bases; unmatched bases: 8. Germline assignment: CDR1 KGHDR and CDR2 SFDVKD. The CDR3 region has the DNA TGTGCCACCGGTCATGGACAGGGGTTAGATACGCAGTATTTT. The encoded protein is CATGHGQGLDTQYF.

V gene TRBV7-2 combines with J gene TRBJ2-2; a possible D gene is TRBD1 (5 bases). The ends were cut back, 6 bases at V and 6 bases at J, with 11 bases in the middle. The CDR3 consists of 13 residues. Germline V gene data show CDR1 as SGHTA and CDR2 as FQGNSA. The CDR3 DNA sequence: TGTGCCAGCAGTCAACAGGCGTCCGGGGAGCTGTTTTTT. Its protein product is CASSQQASGELFF. The variable domain in full, with the rest retrieved from reference TRBV7-2 and TRBJ2-2, is GAGVSQSPSNKVTEKGKDVELRCDPISGHTALYWYRQSLGQGLEFLIYFQGNSAPDKSGLPSDRFSAERTGGSVSTLTIQRTQQEDSAVYLCASSQQASGELFFGEGSRLTVL.

The rearrangement links TRBV7-8 to TRBJ2-7, with 7 bases lining up with TRBD2. Germline CDR1 reads SGHVS; CDR2 reads FQNEAQ. The CDR3 totals 13 residues. V was pared by 4 bases and J by 4 bases, with 4 bases of the junction left unmatched. CDR3 region: CASSSGLFYEQYF. CDR3 DNA sequence: TGTGCCAGCAGCTCGGGACTATTTTACGAGCAGTACTTC.

V gene TRBV18 combines with J gene TRBJ2-3; 7 bases are shared with TRBD2. This CDR3 is built from 15 residues. Germline V lookup: CDR1 KGHSH, CDR2 LQKENI. The ends lost 2 bases at V and 1 base at J; junction bases unmatched: 3. The CDR3 spells CASSPGGRGTDTQYF. The CDR3 coding sequence is TGTGCCAGCTCACCAGGCGGGAGAGGCACAGATACGCAGTATTTT.

This clone was detected a few times. J is TRBJ1-2 and V is TRBV6-5; unclear D gene. Per germline, CDR1 MNHEY and CDR2 SVGAGI. V lost 8 bases to trimming and J lost 1 base, with 11 bases between them. The CDR3 covers 13 residues. The CDR3 DNA is TGTGCCAGCGCGGGCGGAAATAACTATGGCTACACCTTC. This codes for CASAGGNNYGYTF.

The chain employs TRBV19 and TRBJ1-1, with TRBD1 matching over 8 bases. With 5 bases clipped from V and 1 base from J, the junction kept 3 bases outside the gene matches. The CDR3 has 14 amino acids. The V gene's germline CDR1 is LNHDA and CDR2 SQIVND (reference sequence). The CDR3 DNA follows: TGTGCCAGTAGTCCGGACAGGGAGAACACTGAAGCTTTCTTT. Protein sequence: CASSPDRENTEAFF.

The chain links TRBV27 to TRBJ1-5, with a possible D match to TRBD1 (5 bases). Germline V gives CDR1 MNHEY, CDR2 SMNVEV (reference sequence). CDR3 length equals 14 residues. Trimming removed 5 bases at V and 6 bases at J, with 14 bases between. Here the CDR3 DNA reads TGTGCCAGCAGTATGTGGGGGGTTGGTCAGCCCCAGCATTTT. Translation: CASSMWGVGQPQHF.

The rearrangement uses TRBV7-6 and TRBJ1-2; the D gene is possibly TRBD1 (6 bases). Trimming pared 4 bases from V and 2 bases from J, leaving 8 bases between. CDR3 length: 13 residues. Germline V gene lookup returns CDR1 SGHVS and CDR2 FNYEAQ. The CDR3 DNA reads TGTGCCAGCAGCTCGCAGGGGAACTATGGCTACACCTTC. Translation: CASSSQGNYGYTF.

In its sample, this clone was seen a few times. This sequence joins TRBV4-1 and TRBJ1-3; D is possibly TRBD1 (5 bases). This CDR3 is 14 amino acids long. V was pared by 6 bases and J by 4 bases, with 13 bases between. Germline CDR1 is MGHRA and CDR2 is YSYEKL. This CDR3 is CASSLGGRGNTIYF. CDR3 coding DNA: TGCGCCAGCAGTCTGGGGGGGAGAGGAAACACCATATATTTT.

The chain employs TRBV5-6 and TRBJ2-5, with TRBD2 as a possible D gene (6 bases). CDR3 length equals 14 residues. Germline lookup yields CDR1 SGHDT and CDR2 YYEEEE. Trimming stripped 4 bases from V and 3 bases from J, with 13 bases between. The CDR3 is CASSPTSSEETQYF. CDR3 nucleotide sequence: TGTGCCAGCAGCCCGACTAGTTCGGAAGAGACCCAGTACTTC.

The rearrangement links TRBV19 to TRBJ2-3; D unclear. The CDR3 consists of 12 residues. Trimming cost V 5 bases and J 2 bases, with 5 bases left between them. Germline assignment: CDR1 LNHDA and CDR2 SQIVND (reference sequence). The CDR3 DNA sequence: TGTGCCAGTAGTTCCTACACAGATACGCAGTATTTT. Encoded protein: CASSSYTDTQYF. The whole variable domain, remainder taken from reference TRBV19 and TRBJ2-3, is DGGITQSPKYLFRKEGQNVTLSCEQNLNHDAMYWYRQDPGQGLRLIYYSQIVNDFQKGDIAEGYSVSREKKESFPLTVTSAQKNPTAFYLCASSSYTDTQYFGPGTRLTVL.

The chain carries TRBV15 and TRBJ1-5; D gene unclear. Germline CDR1 and CDR2: LNHNV and YYDKDF (reference sequence). The CDR3 runs 16 residues. V shed 1 base and J shed 2 bases, with 12 bases lying between them. This chain's CDR3 is CATSRARGDGNQPQHF. The CDR3 DNA is TGTGCCACCAGCAGAGCCCGGGGAGATGGCAATCAGCCCCAGCATTTT.

The chain combines TRBV4-1 with TRBJ2-1, with D perhaps matching TRBD2 (6 bases). Deletions cut 1 base from V and 9 bases from J, with 16 bases between. Germline values: CDR1 MGHRA, CDR2 YSYEKL. This CDR3 is 15 amino acids long. The CDR3 reads CASSQGRAPGPEQFF. The CDR3 nucleotides read TGCGCCAGCAGCCAAGGGAGGGCCCCTGGTCCTGAGCAGTTCTTC.